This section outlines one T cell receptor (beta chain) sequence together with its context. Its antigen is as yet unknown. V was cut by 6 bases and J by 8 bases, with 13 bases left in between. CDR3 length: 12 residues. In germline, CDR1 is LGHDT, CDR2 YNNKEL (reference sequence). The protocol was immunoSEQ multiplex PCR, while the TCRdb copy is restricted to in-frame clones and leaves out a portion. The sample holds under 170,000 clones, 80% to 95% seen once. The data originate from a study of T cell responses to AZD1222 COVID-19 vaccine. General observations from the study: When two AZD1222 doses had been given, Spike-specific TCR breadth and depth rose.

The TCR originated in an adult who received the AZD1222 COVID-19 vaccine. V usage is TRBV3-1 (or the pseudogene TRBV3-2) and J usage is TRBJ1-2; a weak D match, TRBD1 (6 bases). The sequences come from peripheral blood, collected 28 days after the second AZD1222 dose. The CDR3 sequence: CASSLYREGYTF. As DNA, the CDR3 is TGTGCCAGCAGTCTTTACAGGGAAGGCTACACCTTC.